The sequence of this T cell receptor (beta chain) was determined in a study of cytomegalovirus exposure and HLA in healthy donors. The donors were members of the validation cohort, which comprised more than 90 subjects and was separate from the first cohort of roughly 700 subjects. Clones were read by immunoSEQ multiplex PCR, and TCRdb kept only the in-frame ones, dropping some. The sample holds more than 85,000 clones, around 96% seen once. This CDR3 has 13 amino acids. The junction had 3 bases not matched to a gene; V was cut back by 4 bases and J by 6 bases. Germline loops: CDR1 SGHNT, CDR2 YYREEE (reference sequence). A note on this clone: Its antigen is undetermined.

Overall study findings and caveats: It was confirmed in vitro that a few of the CMV-associated chains were specific for CMV antigens. The tendency of first-cohort TCR clusters to co-occur in the 120 or so validation repertoires was identified by a subsequent analysis.

The chain uses TRBV5-4 and TRBJ1-1; 10 bases line up with TRBD1. The sequenced material came from PBMCs. The origin of this receptor is a woman aged 18-29 years in good health and CMV-seronegative. CDR3 sequence: CASSPGQGPEAFF. CDR3 bases: TGTGCCAGCAGCCCGGGACAGGGGCCTGAAGCTTTCTTT.